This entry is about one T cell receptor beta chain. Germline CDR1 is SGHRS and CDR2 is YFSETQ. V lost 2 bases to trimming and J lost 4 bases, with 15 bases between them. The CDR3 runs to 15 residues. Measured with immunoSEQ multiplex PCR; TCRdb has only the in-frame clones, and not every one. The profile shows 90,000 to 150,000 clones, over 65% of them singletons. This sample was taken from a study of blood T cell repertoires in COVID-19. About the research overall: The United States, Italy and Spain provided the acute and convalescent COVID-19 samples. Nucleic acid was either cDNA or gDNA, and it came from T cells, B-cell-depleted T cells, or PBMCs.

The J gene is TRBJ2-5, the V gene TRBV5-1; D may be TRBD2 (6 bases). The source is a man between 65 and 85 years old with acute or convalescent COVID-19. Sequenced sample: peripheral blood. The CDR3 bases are TGCGCCAGCAGCTTAACGGAAGGAGGGCCAGAGACCCAGTACTTC. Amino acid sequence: CASSLTEGGPETQYF.